Below, one TCR beta chain is given with its context. Antigen: not known. The CDR3 loop spans 14 amino acids. The ends were cut back, 0 bases at V and 6 bases at J, with 9 bases in the middle. In germline, CDR1 is SGHVS, CDR2 FQNEAQ. The data are from a study of T cell repertoires in cytomegalovirus infection. Study overall: Peptides in the study included HLA-C-restricted and HLA-B-restricted CMV epitopes. Public TCR beta signatures were indicative of both CMV infection and a matching HLA type. Study-wide findings and caveats: Carriage of CMV together with the relevant HLA was identifiable through cumulative public TCR beta family frequency.

From the reads, TCRdb called clonotypes with MiXCR, one entry per CDR3 protein. This repertoire shows more than 45,000 distinct CDR3 sequences, 20% to 25% found once; its top ten account for roughly two thirds. This sample comprised CD8+ T cells from cultured PBMCs, obtained from culture after CMV antigen stimulation. The J gene is TRBJ2-4, the V gene TRBV7-8; TRBD1 might be the D (6 bases). The clonotype originates from a human donor in good health (CMV status not recorded). Some clones in this sample may be carry-over from other donors' samples. The CDR3 sequence: CASSLAKDRNIQYF. CDR3 nucleotides: TGTGCCAGCAGCTTAGCGAAGGACAGAAACATTCAGTACTTC. Together with reference TRBV7-8 and TRBJ2-4, the CDR3 gives the full variable domain: GAGVSQSPRYKVAKRGQDVALRCDPISGHVSLFWYQQALGQGPEFLTYFQNEAQLDKSGLPSDRFFAERPEGSVSTLKIQRTQQEDSAVYLCASSLAKDRNIQYFGAGTRLSVL.